The rows below give T cell receptor beta chains drawn from one sample of a study of T cell responses to AZD1222 COVID-19 vaccine. The assay was immunoSEQ multiplex PCR, and TCRdb's table has in-frame clones only and misses some. The profile shows roughly 93,000 clones, 85% to 90% of them singletons. The specimen comprised peripheral blood, sampled on day 0 of AZD1222 vaccination. These receptor sequences come from an adult in good health. The CDR3 runs from the conserved cysteine through the conserved F or W. The D gene is left open where the match is weak. Size tells how often a clone was seen (once, few, many) or the class of an expanded clone, and some rows leave it out.

j_call: TRBJ1-2; clone_size: .; v_call: TRBV5-6; d_call: TRBD1; cdr3_aa: CASRTTGILSGYTF; cdr3_nt: TGTGCCAGCAGAACGACAGGGATTCTTTCTGGCTACACCTTC
j_call: TRBJ1-4; clone_size: .; v_call: TRBV24-1; d_call: TRBD1; cdr3_aa: CATSAPGTGGIEKLFF; cdr3_nt: TGTGCCACCAGTGCCCCCGGGACAGGGGGAATTGAAAAACTGTTTTTT
j_call: TRBJ1-1; clone_size: .; v_call: TRBV6-2/TRBV6-3; d_call: .; cdr3_aa: CASSYSPALNTEAFF; cdr3_nt: TGTGCCAGCAGTTACTCCCCGGCTTTGAACACTGAAGCTTTCTTT
j_call: TRBJ1-1; clone_size: .; v_call: TRBV18; d_call: TRBD1; cdr3_aa: CASSPDRAGGTEAFF; cdr3_nt: TGTGCCAGCTCACCAGACAGGGCCGGGGGTACTGAAGCTTTCTTT
j_call: TRBJ2-7; clone_size: .; v_call: TRBV12-3/TRBV12-4; d_call: TRBD1; cdr3_aa: CASRETGGGEQYF; cdr3_nt: TGTGCCAGCAGGGAGACAGGGGGCGGCGAGCAGTACTTC
j_call: TRBJ2-1; clone_size: once; v_call: TRBV28; d_call: .; cdr3_aa: CAIRRQSYTMQQPGQFF; cdr3_nt: TGTGCTATCAGGAGGCAAAGTTATACAATGCAGCAACCGGGGCAGTTCTTC
j_call: TRBJ1-1; clone_size: .; v_call: TRBV5-1; d_call: .; cdr3_aa: CASRDLEGNGEAFF; cdr3_nt: TGCGCCAGCAGGGACCTAGAGGGGAATGGGGAAGCTTTCTTT
j_call: TRBJ2-7; clone_size: once; v_call: TRBV28; d_call: .; cdr3_aa: CASRTGARYEQYF; cdr3_nt: TGTGCCAGCAGGACGGGGGCTCGGTACGAGCAGTACTTC
j_call: TRBJ2-1; clone_size: .; v_call: TRBV7-9; d_call: .; cdr3_aa: CASSFTTVTGEQFF; cdr3_nt: TGTGCCAGCAGCTTCACGACAGTGACAGGAGAGCAGTTCTTC
j_call: TRBJ1-1; clone_size: .; v_call: TRBV7-9; d_call: TRBD1; cdr3_aa: CASRRQGADTEAFF; cdr3_nt: TGTGCCAGCAGAAGACAGGGGGCGGACACTGAAGCTTTCTTT
j_call: TRBJ1-2; clone_size: .; v_call: TRBV23-1; d_call: .; cdr3_aa: CASSQSNFRQGLYGYTF; cdr3_nt: TGCGCCAGCAGTCAATCTAATTTCAGGCAGGGCCTCTATGGCTACACCTTC
j_call: TRBJ2-7; clone_size: .; v_call: TRBV30; d_call: .; cdr3_aa: CAWSVLGNAAYEQYF; cdr3_nt: TGTGCCTGGAGTGTACTAGGGAATGCCGCCTACGAGCAGTACTTC
j_call: TRBJ2-3; clone_size: .; v_call: TRBV27; d_call: TRBD1; cdr3_aa: CASSFGQGAKDTQYF; cdr3_nt: TGTGCCAGCAGTTTCGGACAGGGGGCGAAAGATACGCAGTATTTT
j_call: TRBJ2-1; clone_size: .; v_call: TRBV11-3; d_call: .; cdr3_aa: CASSRIAHEQFF; cdr3_nt: TGTGCCAGCTCTAGAATCGCCCATGAGCAGTTCTTC
j_call: TRBJ2-1; clone_size: .; v_call: TRBV28; d_call: TRBD2; cdr3_aa: CAIQRHLAGNNEQFF; cdr3_nt: TGTGCCATTCAGAGGCATCTAGCGGGGAACAATGAGCAGTTCTTC